Shown below are 19 T cell receptor beta chains from a single sample sequenced in a study of blood T cells in healthy people across ages. Using a J-beta primer mix together with a sample-barcoded 5' primer, a second PCR was run for roughly 7 to 11 cycles. TCRdb reprocessed the 5' RACE reads via MiXCR and lists one record per CDR3 protein. The table has about 2 million distinct CDR3 sequences, 40% to 55% seen once; the top ten hold about 2.1%. The sample was blood. These receptors came from a woman in her thirties or forties in good health.

V is TRBV11-2 and J is TRBJ2-1; no reliable D call. Germline CDR1 reads SGHAT; CDR2 reads FQNNGV. V lost 7 bases and J 5 bases, leaving 9 bases between the germline ends. The CDR3 spans 12 residues. The CDR3 sequence: CASNRGDNEQFF. The CDR3 region has the DNA TGTGCCAGCAACCGAGGCGACAATGAGCAGTTCTTC.

The chain uses TRBV11-2 and TRBJ2-1; D may correspond to TRBD1 or TRBD2 (5 bases each). Trimming took off 1 base at V and 0 bases at J, with 10 bases between the two ends. The length of the CDR3 is 16 residues. CDR1 and CDR2 from the germline V gene are SGHAT and FQNNGV. CDR3 nucleotide sequence: TGTGCCAGCAGCTTAGGTCCGGGACCCTCCTACAATGAGCAGTTCTTC. Translated, it gives CASSLGPGPSYNEQFF.

This clonotype was counted only a few times. CDR3 DNA: TGCGCCAGCAGCCCGGTCCCCGGGGACTATGGCTACACCTTC. It encodes CASSPVPGDYGYTF. The chain combines TRBV4-1 with TRBJ1-2; D is unclear. The CDR3 has 14 amino acids. Per the germline V gene, CDR1 is MGHRA and CDR2 is YSYEKL. V was clipped by 4 bases and J by 3 bases, with 12 bases between them.

For this clonotype: This may stem from a read error, because a much larger clone lies one nucleotide away. The rearrangement links TRBV7-2 to TRBJ2-7; 12 bases are shared with TRBD1. The CDR3 runs to 14 residues. The germline CDR1 and CDR2 sequences are SGHTA and FQGNSA. The CDR3 loop reads CASSHGTGGYVQYF. The CDR3 DNA is TGTGCCAGCAGCCACGGGACAGGGGGCTACGTGCAGTACTTC.

The chain links TRBV6-6 to TRBJ2-7, with 8 nucleotides matching TRBD2. The CDR3 loop spans 14 amino acids. V gave up 6 bases and J gave up 2 bases; unmatched junction bases: 6. CDR1 is MNHNY and CDR2 is SVGAGI in the germline V gene (reference sequence). The CDR3 DNA reads as TGTGCCAGCAGGCGGGGGGATCACACCTACGAGCAGTACTTC. It specifies CASRRGDHTYEQYF.

This clonotype occurred a few times. V is TRBV5-1 and J is TRBJ2-6, with TRBD1 as a possible D gene (6 bases). Trimming cost V 3 bases and J 2 bases, with 15 bases left between them. The CDR3 length is 17 residues. Per the germline V gene, CDR1 is SGHRS and CDR2 is YFSETQ. Here the CDR3 reads CASSSSPRTAGANVLTF. The CDR3 DNA is TGCGCCAGCAGCTCCTCCCCTCGGACAGCTGGGGCCAACGTCCTGACTTTC.

The chain has TRBV5-1 and TRBJ2-7; possible D gene TRBD2, 5 bases. The CDR3 spans 15 residues. Germline assignment: CDR1 SGHRS and CDR2 YFSETQ. Deletions cut 4 bases from V and 4 bases from J, with 18 bases between. The CDR3 protein is CASSLSGKADYEQYF. In nucleotides, the CDR3 is TGCGCCAGCAGCCTCTCCGGGAAGGCGGATTACGAGCAGTACTTC.

This rearrangement joins TRBV20-1 to TRBJ1-3; TRBD1 might be the D (5 bases). The V gene's germline CDR1 is DFQATT and CDR2 SNEGSKA (reference sequence). The CDR3 sequence is 13 residues long. V lost 5 bases, J lost 1 base, and 9 bases lay in between. CDR3 loop: CSAYDRSGNTIYF. The CDR3 nucleotides read TGCAGTGCTTATGACAGATCTGGAAACACCATATATTTT.

Concerning this clonotype itself: One end of the junction varies from germline; a read error may be responsible. The rearrangement links TRBV28 to TRBJ2-7, with unresolved D. Gene TRBJ2-5 matches the end of the DNA better, so the J call may be wrong. Germline V gene lookup returns CDR1 MDHEN and CDR2 SYDVKM. CDR3 length equals 12 residues. The CDR3, as DNA: TGTGCCAGCAATTTAGGCCGTGAGACCCAGTACTTC. It translates to CASNLGRETQYF.

The chain combines TRBV2 with TRBJ1-2; D is ambiguous. V was cut by 3 bases and J by 6 bases, with 17 bases left in between. Germline CDR1 SNHLY, CDR2 FYNNEI. The CDR3 extends over 15 amino acids. The CDR3 region is CASSDSRVGGDGYTF. The CDR3 DNA is TGTGCCAGCAGTGATTCACGTGTCGGCGGCGATGGCTACACCTTC.

About this clonotype itself: Sequence at one end of the junction differs from germline and may be a read error. The genes are TRBV24-1 and TRBJ2-2; no firm D call. The CDR3 totals 15 residues. Germline CDR1 KGHDR, CDR2 SFDVKD. CDR3 loop: CATSDPAMNTRELFF. CDR3 in DNA: TGTGCCACCAGTGATCCAGCGATGAACACCCGGGAGCTGTTTTTT.

This clonotype showed up just once. This chain joins TRBV5-6 and TRBJ1-2; 9 positions match TRBD1. The CDR3 totals 15 residues. Germline V CDR1 and CDR2: SGHDT, YYEEEE. V shed 3 bases, J shed 7 bases, and the junction held 10 bases outside the gene matches. CDR3 loop: CASSYRRQGVSGYTF. The CDR3 DNA follows: TGTGCCAGCAGCTACCGTCGACAGGGGGTTTCTGGCTACACCTTC.

The chain uses TRBV9 and TRBJ1-2, with D unresolved. Germline CDR1 reads SGDLS; CDR2 reads YYNGEE. This CDR3 is 14 amino acids long. With 2 bases removed from V and 2 bases from J, the gap between germline ends came to 10 bases. CDR3 in amino acids: CASSVSALNYGYTF. The CDR3 DNA is TGTGCCAGCAGCGTGTCGGCCCTCAACTATGGCTACACCTTC.

The chain links TRBV7-9 to TRBJ2-3; the D is unclear. The V end was cut by 4 bases, the J end by 2 bases, with 25 bases between. Germline V gene sequence: CDR1 SEHNR, CDR2 FQNEAQ (reference sequence). CDR3 size: 19 residues. In DNA, the CDR3 is TGTGCCAGCAGCTCCCCCCTAGGGCGGCCTACCTTTAACACAGATACGCAGTATTTT. This codes for CASSSPLGRPTFNTDTQYF.

V gene TRBV7-2 combines with J gene TRBJ2-4; TRBD1 agrees at 11 bases. CDR1 is SGHTA and CDR2 is FQGNSA in the germline V gene. J was trimmed by 6 bases and V by 5 bases; bases with no gene match: 9. This CDR3 region has 16 residues. The CDR3 sequence: CASSQFSDRGRNIQYF. DNA of the CDR3: TGTGCCAGCAGCCAGTTCTCGGACAGGGGGCGAAACATTCAGTACTTC.

This chain's CDR3 is CASSLGTITGELFF. CDR3 in DNA: TGTGCCAGCAGCTTAGGGACCATCACCGGGGAGCTGTTTTTT. This rearrangement joins TRBV7-2 to TRBJ2-2; D remains ambiguous. Germline V lookup: CDR1 SGHTA, CDR2 FQGNSA. The V and J ends lost 1 base and 4 bases respectively, with 7 bases between them. This CDR3 spans 14 amino acids.

This clonotype was counted a few times. The chain recombines TRBV4-2 with TRBJ2-3, with D perhaps matching TRBD2 (6 bases). CDR3 length equals 17 residues. In germline, CDR1 is LGHNA, CDR2 YNFKEQ. V lost 1 base and J lost 0, with 14 bases in between. The CDR3 DNA follows: TGTGCCAGCAGCCAAGGGGCGAGCGGGCCGAGCACAGATACGCAGTATTTT. Its translation: CASSQGASGPSTDTQYF.

The CDR3 DNA follows: TGCGCCAGCAGCCAAGATCGCGACAGGAACTATGGCTACACCTTC. This codes for CASSQDRDRNYGYTF. The chain is built from TRBV4-1 and TRBJ1-2, with a possible D match to TRBD1 (6 bases). Trimming stripped 0 bases from V and 2 bases from J, with 10 bases between. CDR3 length: 15 residues. Germline loops: CDR1 MGHRA, CDR2 YSYEKL.

The J gene is TRBJ2-1, the V gene TRBV6-5, with 11 bases aligning to TRBD1. Trimming at V came to 6 bases and at J to 7 bases, leaving 8 bases not matched to a gene. This CDR3 is 15 amino acids long. Germline V gene data show CDR1 as MNHEY and CDR2 as SVGAGI. The CDR3 coding sequence is TGTGCCAGCAGGGCGGGACAGGGGGGGCGTAATGAGCAGTTCTTC. Translation: CASRAGQGGRNEQFF.